A selection of T cell receptor beta chains follows, all from one sample in a study of T cells in Graves' hyperthyroidism and ophthalmopathy. Each CDR3 protein gets one entry after TCRdb re-called the multiplex PCR reads with MiXCR. In the table there are about 680,000 distinct CDR3 sequences, about a third of which are singletons. Sequenced sample: blood. These receptors all come from a woman aged 40 to 50 with Graves' hyperthyroidism. Each CDR3 is given with its conserved first and last residue. The D gene is left open where the match is weak. Some rows have no size entry. The others give once, few or many, or a class for an expanded clone.

abundance	v_gene	d_gene	j_gene	CDR3nt	CDR3aa
many	TRBV9	NA	TRBJ1-2	TGTGCCAGCAGCGTGGGGATGGGGGACTATGGCTACACCTTC	CASSVGMGDYGYTF
few	TRBV9	NA	TRBJ1-1	TGTGCCAGCAGCGCCGGATTTGGGACTGAAGCTTTCTTT	CASSAGFGTEAFF
NA	TRBV25-1	NA	TRBJ1-2	TGTGCCAGCAGTTATGGGGTTAAAGACGGAGTTGCCGGCTACACCTTC	CASSYGVKDGVAGYTF
many	TRBV15	NA	TRBJ2-5	TGTGCCACCAGCAGAGGAGGAGAGACCCAGTACTTC	CATSRGGETQYF
many	TRBV10-3	NA	TRBJ2-5	TGTGCCACCTCGGGGGGCCTCGAAGAGACCCAGTACTTC	CATSGGLEETQYF
many	TRBV28	NA	TRBJ2-7	TGTGCCAGCAGTTTTGGCTGGGGGCGGGAGCAGTACTTC	CASSFGWGREQYF
NA	TRBV7-3	NA	TRBJ2-7	TGTGCCAGCAGCTTAGACGGGACGGAGACCTACGAGCAGTACTTC	CASSLDGTETYEQYF
NA	TRBV5-1	NA	TRBJ1-1	TGCGCCAGCAGCGCCCACCTGGGACCGCCCGTGGCTTTCTTT	CASSAHLGPPVAFF
NA	TRBV20-1	TRBD1	TRBJ1-2	TGCAGTGCTAGAGACCACCCGGACAGGGCCCCACTGAACTATGGCTACACCTTC	CSARDHPDRAPLNYGYTF
few	TRBV10-3	NA	TRBJ2-2	TGTGCCATCAGTACAGGGCCGGTATCGAACACCGGGGAGCTGTTTTTT	CAISTGPVSNTGELFF
NA	TRBV19	TRBD2	TRBJ2-2	TGTGCCAGTATCGGACTAGCGGGAGGGCGAGGTGCCGGGGAGCTGTTTTTT	CASIGLAGGRGAGELFF
NA	TRBV4-3	NA	TRBJ1-1	TGCGCCAGCAGCCATCTGAGGGAGGGTGAAGCTTTCTTT	CASSHLREGEAFF
many	TRBV24-1	NA	TRBJ2-7	TGTGCCACCAGTGATTCTGGGGGGTCCTCTTACGAGCAGTACTTC	CATSDSGGSSYEQYF
many	TRBV20-1	NA	TRBJ2-2	TGCAGTGCTAGAGACACCGGGGAGCTGTTTTTT	CSARDTGELFF
NA	TRBV30	TRBD1	TRBJ2-2	TGTACCTGGACCGGACAGGGCACCGGGGAGCTGTTTTTT	CTWTGQGTGELFF
NA	TRBV6-1	TRBD1	TRBJ2-7	TGTGCCAGCTTACGGGACAGGGGGCCTTACGAGCAGTACTTC	CASLRDRGPYEQYF
few	TRBV4-1	TRBD2	TRBJ2-6	TGCGCCAGCAGCCAAGAACTAACCAACGGGAGGGCGGCTGGGGCCAACGTCCTGACTTTC	CASSQELTNGRAAGANVLTF
NA	TRBV7-9	TRBD2	TRBJ2-7	TGTGCCAGCAGCTTCGCATCGCTAGCGGGAGGGCCGGGGGAGCAGTACTTC	CASSFASLAGGPGEQYF
NA	TRBV4-3	NA	TRBJ1-3	TGCGCCAGCAGCCAAGATAAGCTAGCTGGAAACACCATATATTTT	CASSQDKLAGNTIYF
NA	TRBV10-3	NA	TRBJ2-6	TGTGCCAGCAGTACTCTGCCCTTTGGGGCCAACGTCCTGACTTTC	CASSTLPFGANVLTF
many	TRBV15	NA	TRBJ1-1	TGTGCCACCAGCACCGGAGCACCAGACGCTTTCTTT	CATSTGAPDAFF
few	TRBV5-1	NA	TRBJ1-1	TGCGCCAGCAGCTTGCACGGATCACAGCAGAACACTGAAGCTTTCTTT	CASSLHGSQQNTEAFF